The clone carrying this TCR beta chain was seen a handful of times. The antigen is undetermined. TCRalpha and TCRbeta libraries used 5'RACE with constant-segment primers and UMIs. TCRdb redid the calling of the 5' RACE reads with MiXCR, one entry per CDR3 protein. The sample has roughly 400,000 distinct CDR3 sequences; 24% are singletons. These data are taken from a study of T-cell memory formation after mild COVID-19. Overall study: The study found TCR clusters largely donor specific.

Study-wide results and limits: Contracting CD4+ clones lay largely in CM and EM, with CD8+ ones residing in EMRA.

The CDR3 runs 13 residues. The V gene lost 1 base and the J gene lost 2 bases, with 5 bases spanning the gap. The germline CDR1 and CDR2 sequences are KGHSY and FQNENV. V gene TRBV16 combines with J gene TRBJ1-1; D gene uncertain. The material sequenced was PBMCs or a T cell subset sorted from them (not recorded which). This TCR came from an adult woman who had mild COVID-19 (a few samples of this study predate the infection). Cell type and time point are not known. The CDR3, as DNA: TGTGCCAGCAGCCAATGGGAAAACACTGAAGCTTTCTTT. Protein: CASSQWENTEAFF.